This T cell receptor (beta chain) appears in the sequencing data of a study of T cell responses to AZD1222 COVID-19 vaccine. Study-wide points: None of the repertoires were sampled until the peak T cell response had passed. Females made up more of the donors, who were largely white British, and clonal diversity may have come out too low. The CD4 TCRs associated with vaccination extended across spike and predominated at 160-218 and 743-854.

This CDR3 comprises 14 residues. Germline-derived CDR1 and CDR2 are PRHDT and FYEKMQ (reference sequence). Trimming at V came to 5 bases and at J to 6 bases, leaving 5 bases not matched to a gene. About this clone itself: As yet, its antigen is unknown.

The assay was immunoSEQ multiplex PCR, and TCRdb's table has in-frame clones only and misses some. The sample lists some 120,000 clones, 70% to 90% occurring once. The material sequenced was peripheral blood, taken on day 0 of MenACWY control vaccination. This TCR was recovered from an adult in good health. The chain links TRBV13 to TRBJ1-2; 11 bases line up with TRBD1. The CDR3 DNA reads TGTGCCAGCAGCCAGGGGACAGGGGGACATGGCTACACCTTC. Translating it yields CASSQGTGGHGYTF. Variable domain in full (rest from reference TRBV13 and TRBJ1-2): AAGVIQSPRHLIKEKRETATLKCYPIPRHDTVYWYQQGPGQDPQFLISFYEKMQSDKGSIPDRFSAQQFSDYHSELNMSSLELGDSALYFCASSQGTGGHGYTFGSGTRLTVV.